The 8 T cell receptor beta chains reported below all come from one sample, sequenced in a study of T cell responses to AZD1222 COVID-19 vaccine. The data were produced by immunoSEQ multiplex PCR, yet TCRdb's version contains in-frame clones alone and is incomplete. The data show approximately 150,000 clones, around 90% seen once. The specimen comprised peripheral blood, sampled 28 days after the second AZD1222 dose. The receptors were gathered from an adult who received the AZD1222 COVID-19 vaccine.

This rearrangement joins TRBV5-4 to TRBJ1-6, with D perhaps TRBD1 (6 bases). Germline V CDR1 and CDR2: SGHNT, YYREEE (reference sequence). The CDR3 runs 15 residues. The V end was cut by 0 bases, the J end by 12 bases, with 16 bases between. As DNA, the CDR3 is TGTGCCAGCAGCTTGGCGAGCAGAGAAGGGGGACCCCTCCACTTT. It is translated as CASSLASREGGPLHF.

The chain recombines TRBV7-8 with TRBJ2-3, with D unclear. Trimming removed 0 bases from V and 0 bases from J, with 10 bases in between. This CDR3 has 16 amino acids. The germline gives CDR1 SGHVS, CDR2 FQNEAQ. CDR3 nucleotide sequence: TGTGCCAGCAGCTTAGCCCCTCGGGCGAGCACAGATACGCAGTATTTT. This gives the protein CASSLAPRASTDTQYF.

The chain has TRBV3-1 (or the pseudogene TRBV3-2) and TRBJ1-1; D might be TRBD1 (5 bases). Trimming left V 1 base short and J 0 bases short, with 15 bases between. The CDR3 has 17 amino acids. The germline gives CDR1 LGHDT, CDR2 YNNKEL (reference sequence). Here the CDR3 reads CASSQGGAGRLNTEAFF. CDR3 nucleotide sequence: TGTGCCAGCAGCCAAGGGGGCGCAGGGCGGCTGAACACTGAAGCTTTCTTT.

The CDR3 loop reads CSVSLGSSYEQYF. CDR3 sequence (DNA): TGCAGCGTTAGTTTGGGGTCCTCCTACGAGCAGTACTTC. This chain joins TRBV29-1 and TRBJ2-7; D gene ambiguous. Germline V gene lookup returns CDR1 SQVTM and CDR2 ANQGSEA. CDR3 length equals 13 residues. The V gene lost 5 bases and the J gene lost 0 bases, with 11 bases spanning the gap.

The genes are TRBV7-9 and TRBJ1-1; weak D call: TRBD1 (6 bases). The CDR3 loop spans 15 amino acids. Looked up from germline, CDR1 is SEHNR and CDR2 is FQNEAQ (reference sequence). The V gene lost 2 bases and the J gene lost 4 bases, with 14 bases spanning the gap. In DNA, the CDR3 is TGTGCCAGCAGCTTATTCCGCGGGGGCGGCACTGAAGCTTTCTTT. The encoded protein is CASSLFRGGGTEAFF.

The J gene is TRBJ1-2, the V gene TRBV5-1, with 8 bases matching TRBD1. The ends lost 5 bases at V and 4 bases at J; junction bases unmatched: 7. The CDR3 runs 14 residues. The germline V gene encodes CDR1 SGHRS and CDR2 YFSETQ. The CDR3 DNA reads TGCGCCAGCAGTACCTTACAGGGGGGCTATGGCTACACCTTC. Protein product: CASSTLQGGYGYTF. The complete variable domain, with remaining parts taken from reference TRBV5-1 and TRBJ1-2, reads KAGVTQTPRYLIKTRGQQVTLSCSPISGHRSVSWYQQTPGQGLQFLFEYFSETQRNKGNFPGRFSGRQFSNSRSEMNVSTLELGDSALYLCASSTLQGGYGYTFGSGTRLTVV.

Comments on this clone: Other DNA sequences in this sample translate to the same CDR3. The V gene is TRBV7-3, the J gene TRBJ2-2, with D possibly TRBD1 on 6 matching bases. V lost 9 bases and J 6 bases, leaving 20 bases between the germline ends. The CDR3 has 15 amino acids. Germline lookup yields CDR1 SGHTA and CDR2 FQGTGA. The CDR3 DNA follows: TGTGCCAGTAGCCCGGACGGGGACATTCCCGGGGAGCTGTTTTTT. Encoded protein: CASSPDGDIPGELFF.

This clone came up a few times. The chain joins TRBV21-1 to TRBJ2-7; TRBD1 is the table's D call, not checked against the DNA. TRBV21-1 is a listed pseudogene. The CDR3 runs 15 residues. This CDR3 reads CASSKVVTGEAEQYF. CDR3 bases: TGTGCCAGCAGCAAAGTCGTCACAGGGGAGGCCGAGCAGTACTTC.